The TCR beta chain under discussion was sequenced for a study of blood T cells in healthy people across ages. Donors gave around 9.3 milliliters of peripheral blood apiece. Through a sample-barcoded 5' primer and a J-beta primer mix, a second PCR was run for roughly 7 to 11 cycles. Each sample provided no less than 3 million CDR3-containing paired-end reads. TCRdb reanalysed the 5' RACE reads using MiXCR and keeps one entry per CDR3 protein. The sample shows hundreds of thousands of distinct CDR3 sequences, roughly 58% of them seen only once. Whole-study findings and limits: With unsorted PBMCs, a conclusive comparison of naive versus antigen-experienced cells was not possible. Roughly linear age-related decline in beta diversity appeared, significant by age 40.

V lost 6 bases and J lost 2, with 10 bases in between. The CDR3 is 12 amino acids. CDR1 is DFQATT, CDR2 SNEGSKA, per germline (reference sequence). Comments on this clonotype: The antigen remains undetermined.

The sample consisted of blood. This receptor was taken from a man in his sixties in good health. The rearrangement joins TRBV20-1 to TRBJ1-2, with a tentative D call TRBD1 (5 bases). CDR3 nucleotides: TGCAGTGCGATCAGGGACAACTATGGCTACACCTTC. Translated: CSAIRDNYGYTF.